The rows below give T cell receptor beta chains drawn from one sample of a study of blood T cell repertoires in COVID-19. Method: immunoSEQ multiplex PCR; TCRdb's copy keeps in-frame clones and lacks some. The sample holds roughly 30,000 clones, approximately 78% seen once. Sequencing was done on a sample of peripheral blood. All receptors come from a woman aged 55 to 70 with acute or convalescent COVID-19. Both conserved end residues are part of each CDR3. The D gene is left open where the match is weak. Clone size is stated in some rows and not others, as once, few, many or a class when expanded.

length	J	size	D	V	CDR3	DNA
17	TRBJ2-2	.	TRBD2	TRBV5-1	CASSSTSGGAGTGELFF	TGCGCCAGCAGCTCAACTAGCGGGGGGGCCGGTACCGGGGAGCTGTTTTTT
12	TRBJ2-4	.	.	TRBV15	CATSTYRNIQYF	TGTGCCACCAGCACCTACAGAAACATTCAGTACTTC
13	TRBJ1-2	few	.	TRBV7-8	CASSARTAYGYTF	TGTGCCAGCAGCGCAAGGACAGCCTATGGCTACACCTTC
16	TRBJ2-1	.	TRBD2	TRBV6-6	CASSDLAGGPMDEQFF	TGTGCCAGCAGTGACTTAGCGGGGGGGCCGATGGATGAGCAGTTCTTC
18	TRBJ2-3	.	TRBD2	TRBV9	CASSVDIGVAGVTDTQYF	TGTGCCAGCAGCGTAGACATAGGGGTAGCGGGGGTCACAGATACGCAGTATTTT
14	TRBJ2-7	.	.	TRBV15	CATSRDLGGLEQYF	TGTGCCACCAGCAGAGATCTGGGGGGGCTGGAGCAGTACTTC
15	TRBJ1-4	.	.	TRBV4-1	CASSQGRQGGEKLFF	TGCGCCAGCAGCCAAGGGAGGCAGGGAGGGGAAAAACTGTTTTTT
15	TRBJ1-1	.	.	TRBV5-4	CASSLEAARGTEAFF	TGTGCCAGCAGCTTGGAGGCAGCCCGGGGCACTGAAGCTTTCTTT
13	TRBJ1-4	.	.	TRBV10-3	CAIRGSREEKLFF	TGTGCCATCAGAGGGTCAAGGGAGGAAAAACTGTTTTTT
15	TRBJ1-6	.	TRBD1	TRBV13	CASRSRDRADSPLHF	TGTGCCAGCAGGTCCCGGGACAGGGCAGATTCACCCCTCCACTTT
13	TRBJ1-5	.	TRBD1	TRBV6-6	CASRTGGGQPQHF	TGTGCCAGCAGAACAGGGGGCGGGCAGCCCCAGCATTTT
16	TRBJ1-1	.	TRBD1	TRBV2	CASSLYWTGMNTEAFF	TGTGCCAGCAGTCTATACTGGACAGGAATGAACACTGAAGCTTTCTTT
17	TRBJ2-7	.	TRBD1	TRBV7-3	CASSLAPGTGSPGEQYF	TGTGCCAGCAGCTTAGCCCCTGGGACAGGTTCCCCCGGCGAGCAGTACTTC
15	TRBJ2-5	.	.	TRBV2	CASSERGGPQETQYF	TGTGCCAGCAGTGAACGAGGGGGACCCCAAGAGACCCAGTACTTC
15	TRBJ2-7	.	TRBD1	TRBV4-1	CASSQQDRNGYEQYF	TGCGCCAGCAGCCAACAGGACAGGAACGGCTACGAGCAGTACTTC
14	TRBJ1-5	.	.	TRBV7-9	CASSLVGDNQPQHF	TGTGCCAGCAGCTTAGTGGGAGACAATCAGCCCCAGCATTTT